This T cell receptor beta chain was sequenced during a study of control samples from healthy donors and cancer patients. Method: immunoSEQ multiplex PCR; TCRdb's copy keeps in-frame clones and lacks some. Seen here are 100,000 or so clones, about 91% observed once, and the top ten hold 2% to 3%. CDR3 length equals 13 residues. Trimming took 4 bases from V and 13 from J; bases not matched to a gene: 10. CDR1 is MNHEY, CDR2 SVGAGI, per germline. The TCR sequence derives from a woman between 18 and 30 years old in good health. Sequencing used blood. This rearrangement joins TRBV6-5 to TRBJ1-2, with 9 bases matching TRBD1. The CDR3 is CASSSRTGVSSTF. The CDR3 DNA follows: TGTGCCAGCAGTTCCCGGACAGGGGTTAGTTCCACCTTC.